Presented here are 5 T cell receptor beta chains from one specimen sequenced in a study of T cells after yellow fever vaccination. TCRdb ran MiXCR on the 5' RACE reads and lists one entry per CDR3 protein. The table has under 300,000 distinct CDR3 sequences, 6.9% seen once. This specimen was CD4+ T cells sorted from PBMCs, taken 15 days after the yellow fever booster vaccination. All receptors derive from a man aged 30 to 45 who received the YFV17D yellow fever vaccine.

V usage is TRBV12-3 or TRBV12-4 and J usage is TRBJ1-6, with a possible D match to TRBD1 (5 bases). The V gene lost 9 bases and the J gene lost 7 bases, with 10 bases spanning the gap. CDR3 size: 12 residues. In DNA form, the CDR3 reads TGTGCCAGTGGGACGGGGAATTCACCCCTCCACTTT. This encodes CASGTGNSPLHF.

This clonotype was seen many times. The rearrangement links TRBV7-2 to TRBJ2-4; TRBD2 aligns across 14 bases. V dropped 4 bases and J dropped 10; count of bases not matched to a gene: 3. CDR1 SGHTA and CDR2 FQGNSA come from the germline V gene. The CDR3 has 14 amino acids. This chain's CDR3 is CASSYGLAGGIQYF. CDR3 sequence (DNA): TGTGCCAGCAGCTACGGACTAGCGGGAGGAATTCAGTACTTC.

Relative to its sample, this clonotype is medium-sized. The CDR3 loop is CASSGGLRGTEAFF. The CDR3 DNA is TGCGCCAGCAGCGGGGGTCTCCGGGGCACTGAAGCTTTCTTT. The chain has TRBV5-1 and TRBJ1-1; maybe TRBD1 (5 bases). CDR1 SGHRS and CDR2 YFSETQ come from the germline V gene. The ends were cut back, 4 bases at V and 4 bases at J, with 14 bases in the middle. This CDR3 is 14 amino acids long.

This clonotype has more than one count but fewer than ten. CDR3 sequence: CSASKTSNQPQHF. For the CDR3, the DNA is TGCAGTGCTAGTAAAACTAGCAATCAGCCCCAGCATTTT. The chain employs TRBV20-1 and TRBJ1-5; D is unclear. CDR3 length: 13 residues. Germline lookup yields CDR1 DFQATT and CDR2 SNEGSKA (reference sequence). V lost 3 bases to trimming and J lost 0 bases, with 6 bases between them.

The chain links TRBV18 to TRBJ2-4; no definite D call. V lost 4 bases to trimming and J lost 6 bases, with 13 bases between them. This CDR3 comprises 14 residues. Germline lookup yields CDR1 KGHSH and CDR2 LQKENI. Here the CDR3 DNA reads TGTGCCAGCTCACTGGGTGAGCCAGCAAACATTCAGTACTTC. It is translated as CASSLGEPANIQYF.